The source of this T cell receptor beta chain is a study of T-cell memory formation after mild COVID-19. This clonotype was observed a few times. V lost 6 bases and J lost 5, with 14 bases in between. The CDR3 has 13 amino acids. CDR1 SGHRS and CDR2 YFSETQ come from the germline V gene. TCRdb fed the 5' RACE reads into MiXCR, producing one record per CDR3 protein. The sample gives over 55,000 distinct CDR3 sequences, more than 9% of which show up once; more than 0.95% is in the top ten. This sequence originates from a man aged 18 to 30 who had mild COVID-19 (a few samples of this study predate the infection). Cell type and time point are not known. The V and J genes are TRBV5-1 and TRBJ2-5; D is unresolved. The sequencing sample was made of PBMCs or a T cell subset sorted from them (not recorded which). CDR3 region: CASNRAPEETQYF. DNA of the CDR3: TGCGCCAGCAACCGGGCCCCGGAGGAGACCCAGTACTTC.